Listed below are T cell receptor beta chains from one sample, sequenced in a study of shared clonotypes between healthy human individuals. Libraries were prepared by immunoSEQ multiplex PCR; TCRdb keeps only in-frame clonotypes and omits some of them. The table records some 2.1 million clones, 85% to 95% of them present only once. The sample was naive CD8+ T cells sorted from blood. The receptors stem from a man younger than 35 in good health. Both conserved end residues are part of each CDR3. D genes are given only for firm matches. Where a row states a size, it is once, few, many or the class of an expanded clone; other rows omit it.

abundance	j_gene	d_gene	v_gene	CDR3nt	CDR3aa
.	TRBJ2-1	.	TRBV7-9	TGTGCCAGCAGCTTAGGGACCCGGGGACACTCATACAATGAGCAGTTCTTC	CASSLGTRGHSYNEQFF
.	TRBJ1-4	.	TRBV27	TGTGCCAGCAGTCCCCCCAGGGGAGTGGGTGAAAAACTGTTTTTT	CASSPPRGVGEKLFF
.	TRBJ1-1	.	TRBV30	TGTGCCTGGAGTGTACTAGGGACCCACACTGAAGCTTTCTTT	CAWSVLGTHTEAFF
.	TRBJ2-1	TRBD2	TRBV13	TGTGCCAGCAGCTCGCTAGCGGGAGCGGCCAATGAGCAGTTCTTC	CASSSLAGAANEQFF
.	TRBJ2-2	TRBD2	TRBV5-4	TGTGCCAGCAGCTCGAGGACTAGCGGCGACACCGGGGAGCTGTTTTTT	CASSSRTSGDTGELFF
.	TRBJ2-1	.	TRBV19	TGTGCCAGTAGTAGTTTGTCGGCTGGCTCCTACAATGAGCAGTTCTTC	CASSSLSAGSYNEQFF
.	TRBJ2-1	TRBD2	TRBV15	TGTGCCACCAGCAGATCCAGACTAGCGGGCAATGAGCAGTTCTTC	CATSRSRLAGNEQFF
.	TRBJ2-2	TRBD2	TRBV4-3	TGCGCCAGCAGCCAAGAGCCGGCGGGAGTCGGGACCGGGGAGCTGTTTTTT	CASSQEPAGVGTGELFF
.	TRBJ2-4	.	TRBV7-2	TGTGCCAGCAGCTTGGGCGGAAACATTCAGTACTTC	CASSLGGNIQYF
.	TRBJ2-7	TRBD1	TRBV7-8	TGTGCCAGCAGCTTAGCGGCTAGACAGGGAGTGTACGAGCAGTACTTC	CASSLAARQGVYEQYF
.	TRBJ2-2	.	TRBV6-1	TGTGCCACCGGGGTCTTGAGGGCGAACACCGGGGAGCTGTTTTTT	CATGVLRANTGELFF
.	TRBJ2-5	.	TRBV27	TGTGCCAGCAGTTCCCGACAGAAAGAAGAGACCCAGTACTTC	CASSSRQKEETQYF
.	TRBJ1-4	.	TRBV2	TGTGCCAGCAGTGAAGCGGGCTTTTTAGCTCAGGGGAGTGAAAAACTGTTTTTT	CASSEAGFLAQGSEKLFF
.	TRBJ1-3	TRBD1	TRBV29-1	TGCGGAGGACAGGACACCGTTGAGGGAAACACCATATATTTT	CGGQDTVEGNTIYF
.	TRBJ1-5	.	TRBV9	TGTGCCAGCAGCGGGGCAGCTACAAATCAGCCCCAGCATTTT	CASSGAATNQPQHF
once	TRBJ2-3	.	TRBV28	TGTGCCAGCAGCCACGGGGGCTCAGATACGCAGTATTTT	CASSHGGSDTQYF
.	TRBJ2-6	.	TRBV30	TGTGCCTGGAGTGGAGGACGCTCTGGGGCCAACGTCCTGACTTTC	CAWSGGRSGANVLTF
.	TRBJ2-1	TRBD2	TRBV5-1	TGCGCCAGCAGCTTAACCGGGACTAGCGGGATCTTACCTGAGCAGTTCTTC	CASSLTGTSGILPEQFF
.	TRBJ2-3	.	TRBV6-5	TGTGCCAGCAGTTCCCTCGCTGAACTGAGGCAGTATTTT	CASSSLAELRQYF
.	TRBJ2-1	.	TRBV29-1	TGCAGCGTTGGCCCTGAGTGGCGGACGACGAACTACAATGAGCAGTTCTTC	CSVGPEWRTTNYNEQFF
.	TRBJ1-2	.	TRBV5-1	TGCGCCAGCAGCTTTATTCCCCAGGGGAGGGACTATGGCTACACCTTC	CASSFIPQGRDYGYTF
.	TRBJ2-2	.	TRBV2	TGTGCCAGCAGTGGAATATCGCCCGGGGAGCTGTTTTTT	CASSGISPGELFF
.	TRBJ1-3	.	TRBV7-2	TGTGCCAGCAGCTCCGGGACACTTGTCTCTGGAAACACCATATATTTT	CASSSGTLVSGNTIYF
.	TRBJ1-6	.	TRBV4-1	TGCGCCAGCAGCCCAACTTCAGGGGCGTCCTATAATTCACCCCTCCACTTT	CASSPTSGASYNSPLHF
once	TRBJ1-1	TRBD1	TRBV19	TGTGCCAGTAGTATAGGTCCCCCACAGGGGAGGGACACTGAAGCTTTCTTT	CASSIGPPQGRDTEAFF
once	TRBJ2-7	TRBD1	TRBV5-6	TGTGCCAGCAGCCCAGATCCTGGACAGGGAGAGCAGTACTTC	CASSPDPGQGEQYF
.	TRBJ2-7	TRBD2	TRBV27	TGTGCCAGCAGTCCCACCGCGGGAGGGAGCTCCTACGAGCAGTACTTC	CASSPTAGGSSYEQYF
.	TRBJ1-1	TRBD1	TRBV6-5	TGTGCCAGCAGGACGAGTGACAGGGACACTGAAGCTTTCTTT	CASRTSDRDTEAFF
.	TRBJ2-7	.	TRBV4-3	TGCGCCAGCAGCCAAGAAGTTCCGGGATACAGCCTCTACGAGCAGTACTTC	CASSQEVPGYSLYEQYF
.	TRBJ2-2	.	TRBV27	TGTGCCAGCAGTCAATTATCCCCTACAGGGAACACCGGGGAGCTGTTTTTT	CASSQLSPTGNTGELFF
.	TRBJ2-7	.	TRBV10-3	TGTGCCATCAGTGAGGACGGGTACGAGCAGTACTTC	CAISEDGYEQYF
once	TRBJ1-2	.	TRBV11-2	TGTGCCAGCAGCCCAATACTACCTCTTGGCTACACCTTC	CASSPILPLGYTF
.	TRBJ2-5	.	TRBV2	TGTGCCAGCAGTGAACCAGTTTACCAAGAGACCCAGTACTTC	CASSEPVYQETQYF
.	TRBJ2-5	TRBD2	TRBV5-6	TGTGCCAGCAGCTTGGCCGGCGGGAGTTGGGAGACCCAGTACTTC	CASSLAGGSWETQYF
once	TRBJ2-5	.	TRBV4-3	TGCGCCAGCAGCCAAGATGGTCCTAGCGCCGAGGGGGAGACCCAGTACTTC	CASSQDGPSAEGETQYF